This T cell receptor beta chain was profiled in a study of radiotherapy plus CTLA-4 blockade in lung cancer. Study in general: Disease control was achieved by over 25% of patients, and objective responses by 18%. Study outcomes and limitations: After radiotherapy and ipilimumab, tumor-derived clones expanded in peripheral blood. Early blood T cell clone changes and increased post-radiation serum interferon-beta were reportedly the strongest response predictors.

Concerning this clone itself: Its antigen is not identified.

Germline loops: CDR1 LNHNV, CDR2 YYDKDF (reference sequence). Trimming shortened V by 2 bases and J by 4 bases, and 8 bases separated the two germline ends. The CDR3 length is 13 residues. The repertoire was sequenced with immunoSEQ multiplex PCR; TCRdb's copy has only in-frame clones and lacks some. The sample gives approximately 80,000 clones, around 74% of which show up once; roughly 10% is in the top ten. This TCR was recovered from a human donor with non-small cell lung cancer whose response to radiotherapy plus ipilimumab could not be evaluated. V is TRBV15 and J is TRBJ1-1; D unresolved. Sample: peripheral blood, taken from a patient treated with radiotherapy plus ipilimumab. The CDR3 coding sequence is TGTGCCACCAGCAGACAACCGGGCACTGAAGCTTTCTTT. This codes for CATSRQPGTEAFF.